This T cell receptor beta chain was profiled in a study of CD8 T cells in ankylosing spondylitis. CDR3 length: 12 amino acids. Germline CDR1 SQVTM, CDR2 ANQGSEA. V was pared by 4 bases and J by 3 bases, with 10 bases between. TCRdb processed the 5' RACE reads anew with MiXCR; each CDR3 protein has one entry. Of about 250,000 distinct CDR3 sequences listed, under 35% were seen once; the top ten hold roughly 4%. Study-level findings and limits: Several of the motif variants were reported before in synovial fluid and blood from reactive arthritis. Blood of patients with ankylosing spondylitis appeared to be characterized by a TCR beta motif of several highly homologous variants.

This clonotype was counted between two and nine times. The antigen is undetermined. The chain has TRBV29-1 and TRBJ2-7; unclear D gene. The clonotype was recovered from a male donor with ankylosing spondylitis or in good health (not recorded which). Sequenced: blood, either unsorted or a sorted T cell fraction (not recorded which). For the CDR3, the DNA is TGCAGCGTTGCCGGACGGAACTACGAGCAGTACTTC. Translating gives CSVAGRNYEQYF.